Included here is one TCR beta chain sequence, with context. Clones were read by immunoSEQ multiplex PCR, and TCRdb kept only the in-frame ones, dropping some. The data show 140,000 to 150,000 clones, more than 75% seen once. This specimen belongs to a study of blood T cell repertoires in COVID-19. At the level of the study: Acute-phase and convalescent COVID-19 samples originated in the United States, Italy and Spain. Sources were T cells, B-cell-depleted T cells, or PBMCs; the material itself was cDNA or gDNA.

Losses at the gene ends were 5 bases for V and 2 bases for J; bases not matched to a gene: 14. CDR3 length: 17 amino acids. The germline V gene encodes CDR1 LNHDA and CDR2 SQIVND (reference sequence). The chain is built from TRBV19 and TRBJ1-2, with TRBD1 identical over 7 bases. Sequenced sample: peripheral blood. The sequence was obtained from a human donor with acute or convalescent COVID-19. The donor label of this sample is uncertain. The CDR3 protein is CASSRGQATRGNYGYTF. The DNA of the CDR3 is TGTGCCAGTAGTCGCGGACAGGCTACGCGAGGAAACTATGGCTACACCTTC.